This paragraph reports one T cell receptor beta chain. The antigen is undetermined. Clones were sequenced by immunoSEQ multiplex PCR, and TCRdb holds only the in-frame ones, with some missing. In the table there are around 85,000 clones, 75% to 90% of which are singletons. This record comes from a study of radiotherapy plus CTLA-4 blockade in lung cancer. The study's findings and limits: Strongest reported response predictors: early blood clone changes and post-radiation interferon-beta. The study found tumor-derived TCR clones expanded in blood after radiotherapy plus ipilimumab.

CDR3 length equals 12 residues. The TCR sequence derives from a human donor with non-small cell lung cancer who had a partial response to radiotherapy plus ipilimumab. Sequenced material: peripheral blood, taken from a patient treated with radiotherapy plus ipilimumab. J is TRBJ1-1 and V is TRBV21-1. TRBV21-1 is shown as a pseudogene. The CDR3 nucleotides read TGTGCCAGCAGCAACGTAGTCCCTGAAGCTTTCTTT. Its protein product is CASSNVVPEAFF.